This passage covers 13 T cell receptor beta chains from one sample sequenced in a study of cytomegalovirus exposure and HLA in healthy donors. A multiplex PCR was run with 60 Vbeta primers and 13 Jbeta primers. Assay: immunoSEQ multiplex PCR; the TCRdb copy retains only in-frame clones and omits some. The sample yields over 35,000 clones, 50% to 75% seen once. Material for sequencing was PBMCs. The receptor set was obtained from a human donor in good health.

The V and J genes are TRBV5-6 and TRBJ1-1; a possible D gene is TRBD1 (5 bases). Germline V gives CDR1 SGHDT, CDR2 YYEEEE. There are 13 residues in the CDR3. The V and J ends lost 4 bases and 3 bases respectively, with 10 bases between them. DNA of the CDR3: TGTGCCAGCAGCGCGGACACCTACACTGAAGCTTTCTTT. It is translated as CASSADTYTEAFF.

This clone was seen once. V usage is TRBV5-6 and J usage is TRBJ2-5, with unresolved D. Germline CDR1 reads SGHDT; CDR2 reads YYEEEE. The CDR3 runs 16 residues. V was shortened by 0 bases and J by 9 bases, with 21 bases between the two germline ends. This CDR3 is CASSLVCSDLLLAQYF. CDR3 coding DNA: TGTGCCAGCAGCTTGGTATGTAGTGACTTACTGTTGGCCCAGTACTTC.

The chain uses TRBV11-2 and TRBJ2-7, with D tentatively TRBD1 (6 bases). The germline V gene has CDR1 SGHAT and CDR2 FQNNGV. The V and J ends lost 0 bases and 4 bases respectively, with 10 bases between them. The CDR3 sequence is 14 residues long. CDR3 in amino acids: CASSLEGAIYEQYF. Here the CDR3 DNA reads TGTGCCAGCAGCTTAGAGGGGGCGATTTACGAGCAGTACTTC.

V and J are TRBV6-5 and TRBJ1-2, with D possibly TRBD1 on 6 matching bases. V was clipped by 0 bases and J by 8 bases, with 13 bases between them. CDR3 length equals 14 residues. Germline V gene lookup returns CDR1 MNHEY and CDR2 SVGAGI. CDR3 nucleotides: TGTGCCAGCAGTTACTCGGACAGCCCGGGGGGCTACACCTTC. It is translated as CASSYSDSPGGYTF.

The table lists this clone with a few counts. V gene TRBV11-3 combines with J gene TRBJ1-1, with a weak D call TRBD1 (6 bases). Trimming left V 2 bases short and J 1 base short, with 8 bases between. Per the germline V gene, CDR1 is SGHNT and CDR2 is YENEEA. The CDR3 spans 14 residues. CDR3 sequence reads: CASSLRGQNTEAFF. The CDR3 DNA is TGTGCCAGCAGCTTAAGGGGACAGAACACTGAAGCTTTCTTT. Combining the CDR3 with reference TRBV11-3 and TRBJ1-1 gives the whole variable domain EAGVVQSPRYKIIEKKQPVAFWCNPISGHNTLYWYLQNLGQGPELLIRYENEEAVDDSQLPKDRFSAERLKGVDSTLKIQPAELGDSAVYLCASSLRGQNTEAFFGQGTRLTVV.

The J gene is TRBJ1-5, the V gene TRBV6-1; possibly TRBD1 for D (6 bases). The CDR3 is made up of 16 amino acids. V lost 4 bases and J 6 bases, leaving 19 bases between the germline ends. Germline V gene sequence: CDR1 MNHNS, CDR2 SASEGT. The chain's CDR3 is CASSGVTGIRGQPQHF. CDR3 bases: TGTGCCAGCAGTGGCGTCACAGGGATTCGGGGTCAGCCCCAGCATTTT.

The chain has TRBV11-2 and TRBJ1-2; 9 bases fit TRBD1. V shed 5 bases, J shed 3 bases, and the junction held 10 bases outside the gene matches. Per the germline V gene, CDR1 is SGHAT and CDR2 is FQNNGV. The CDR3 consists of 16 residues. The CDR3 DNA reads as TGTGCCAGCAGCGGCGGACAGGGGACATCCCACTATGGCTACACCTTC. Its protein is CASSGGQGTSHYGYTF.

This chain joins TRBV5-1 and TRBJ1-1; D gene ambiguous. This CDR3 region has 14 residues. Germline CDR1 reads SGHRS; CDR2 reads YFSETQ. V lost 3 bases and J lost 0, with 9 bases in between. The CDR3 nucleotides are TGCGCCAGCAGCTACGGAGTTATGAACACTGAAGCTTTCTTT. Its translation: CASSYGVMNTEAFF.

The chain has TRBV9 and TRBJ1-1, with TRBD1 matching over 10 bases. CDR1 and CDR2 (germline): SGDLS, YYNGEE. The length of the CDR3 is 14 residues. V was clipped by 2 bases and J by 4 bases; unmatched bases: 2. CDR3 region: CASSVGQGSTEAFF. In DNA form, the CDR3 reads TGTGCCAGCAGCGTGGGACAGGGGAGCACTGAAGCTTTCTTT.

The chain has TRBV5-1 and TRBJ2-7; D is uncertain. Germline CDR1 SGHRS, CDR2 YFSETQ. The CDR3 consists of 11 residues. The ends were cut back, 3 bases at V and 4 bases at J, with 5 bases in the middle. The CDR3 coding sequence is TGCGCCAGCAGCTCAGTATACGAGCAGTACTTC. It is translated as CASSSVYEQYF.

This clone showed up just a few times. The V call is TRBV6-1, the J call TRBJ1-5; 7 bases match TRBD1. Germline V gene sequence: CDR1 MNHNS, CDR2 SASEGT. V shed 6 bases and J 9 bases; nucleotides not matched to a gene: 14. The CDR3 totals 15 residues. The CDR3 is CASRPDRDPVRPQHF. CDR3 nucleotide sequence: TGTGCCAGCAGGCCAGACAGGGATCCGGTTCGGCCCCAGCATTTT.

The chain is built from TRBV6-1 and TRBJ2-7, with 8 bases matching TRBD1. The CDR3 totals 15 residues. V was pared by 8 bases and J by 1 base, with 10 bases of the junction left unmatched. From germline, CDR1 is MNHNS and CDR2 SASEGT. The CDR3 sequence: CASGTGQGESYEQYF. As DNA, the CDR3 is TGTGCCAGCGGAACAGGACAGGGAGAATCCTACGAGCAGTACTTC.

This chain joins TRBV2 and TRBJ2-7, with 12 bases that match TRBD2. Germline V gene sequence: CDR1 SNHLY, CDR2 FYNNEI. J was trimmed by 3 bases and V by 9 bases; bases with no gene match: 3. The CDR3 spans 13 residues. In DNA form, the CDR3 reads TGTGCCAGTCGGACTAGCGGGGTCTACGAGCAGTACTTC. This encodes CASRTSGVYEQYF. Combining the CDR3 with reference TRBV2 and TRBJ2-7 gives the whole variable domain EPEVTQTPSHQVTQMGQEVILRCVPISNHLYFYWYRQILGQKVEFLVSFYNNEISEKSEIFDDQFSVERPDGSNFTLKIRSTKLEDSAMYFCASRTSGVYEQYFGPGTRLTVT.